These 3 T cell receptor beta chains came from one sample sequenced in a study of identical twins. TCRdb redid the calling of the 5' RACE reads with MiXCR, one entry per CDR3 protein. The sample consists of hundreds of thousands of distinct CDR3 sequences, roughly 18% of them appearing once. A further study also used this sample, focusing on T cells expressing NK-cell markers.

Sequencing input: PBMCs. All receptors derive from a woman under 30 in good health.

The gene calls are TRBV12-3 or TRBV12-4 and TRBJ2-5; TRBD2 agrees at 8 bases. This CDR3 comprises 13 residues. V lost 4 bases, J lost 5 bases, and 3 bases stayed unmatched. CDR3 region: CASSSAGVETQYF. The CDR3 nucleotides read TGTGCCAGCAGTTCAGCGGGGGTGGAGACCCAGTACTTC.

This clonotype came up a few times. The chain combines TRBV20-1 with TRBJ2-1; D possibly corresponds to TRBD1 (6 bases). V shed 0 bases and J shed 4 bases, with 13 bases lying between them. The CDR3 runs to 15 residues. The V gene's germline CDR1 is DFQATT and CDR2 SNEGSKA (reference sequence). CDR3 in DNA: TGCAGTGCTAGAGACCGGGACAAAAAATACAATGAGCAGTTCTTC. Amino acids: CSARDRDKKYNEQFF.

This clonotype was counted many times. The chain recombines TRBV27 with TRBJ2-7; D is unresolved. CDR1 is MNHEY and CDR2 is SMNVEV in the germline V gene (reference sequence). The ends were cut back, 6 bases at V and 1 base at J, with 4 bases in the middle. The length of the CDR3 is 11 residues. The CDR3 DNA reads as TGTGCCAGCAGGGCATCCTACGAGCAGTACTTC. Amino acids: CASRASYEQYF.